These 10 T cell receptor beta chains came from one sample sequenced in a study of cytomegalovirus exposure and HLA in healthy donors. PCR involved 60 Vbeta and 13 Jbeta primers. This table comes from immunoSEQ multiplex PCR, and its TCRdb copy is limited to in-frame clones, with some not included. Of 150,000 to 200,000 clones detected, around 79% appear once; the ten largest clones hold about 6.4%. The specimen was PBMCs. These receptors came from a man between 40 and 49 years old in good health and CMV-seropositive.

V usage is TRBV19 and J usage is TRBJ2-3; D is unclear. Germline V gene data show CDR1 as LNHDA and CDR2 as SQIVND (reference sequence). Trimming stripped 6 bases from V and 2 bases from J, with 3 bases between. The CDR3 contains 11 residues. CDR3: CASSNTDTQYF. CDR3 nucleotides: TGTGCCAGTAGCAACACAGATACGCAGTATTTT. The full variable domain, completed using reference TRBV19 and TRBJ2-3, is DGGITQSPKYLFRKEGQNVTLSCEQNLNHDAMYWYRQDPGQGLRLIYYSQIVNDFQKGDIAEGYSVSREKKESFPLTVTSAQKNPTAFYLCASSNTDTQYFGPGTRLTVL.

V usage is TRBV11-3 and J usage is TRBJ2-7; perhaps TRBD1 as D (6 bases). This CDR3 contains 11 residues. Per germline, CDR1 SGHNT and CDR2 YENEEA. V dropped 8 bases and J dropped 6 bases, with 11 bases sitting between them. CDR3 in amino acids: CASGGRAEQYF. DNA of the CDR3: TGTGCCAGCGGGGGCAGGGCCGAGCAGTACTTC.

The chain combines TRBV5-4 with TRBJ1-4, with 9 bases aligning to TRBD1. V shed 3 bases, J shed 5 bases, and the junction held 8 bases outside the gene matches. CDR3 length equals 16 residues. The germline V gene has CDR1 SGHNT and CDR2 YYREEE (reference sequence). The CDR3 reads CASSSEPGQGNEKLFF. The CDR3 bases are TGTGCCAGCAGCTCGGAGCCGGGACAGGGAAATGAAAAACTGTTTTTT.

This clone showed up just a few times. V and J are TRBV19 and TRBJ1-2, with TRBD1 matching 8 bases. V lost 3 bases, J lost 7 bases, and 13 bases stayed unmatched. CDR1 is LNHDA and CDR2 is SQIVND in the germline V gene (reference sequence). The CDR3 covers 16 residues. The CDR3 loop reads CASSMELRPDRAGYTF. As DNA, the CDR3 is TGTGCCAGTAGTATGGAATTAAGACCGGACAGGGCTGGCTACACCTTC. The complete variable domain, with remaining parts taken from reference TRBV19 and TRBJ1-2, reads DGGITQSPKYLFRKEGQNVTLSCEQNLNHDAMYWYRQDPGQGLRLIYYSQIVNDFQKGDIAEGYSVSREKKESFPLTVTSAQKNPTAFYLCASSMELRPDRAGYTFGSGTRLTVV.

CDR3 sequence reads: CASSLGGYEQYF. In DNA, the CDR3 is TGCGCCAGCAGCTTGGGAGGGTACGAGCAGTACTTC. The chain uses TRBV5-1 and TRBJ2-7; possibly TRBD2 for D (5 bases). V was trimmed by 0 bases and J by 4 bases, leaving 5 bases between them. In germline, CDR1 is SGHRS, CDR2 YFSETQ. The CDR3 sequence is 12 residues long.

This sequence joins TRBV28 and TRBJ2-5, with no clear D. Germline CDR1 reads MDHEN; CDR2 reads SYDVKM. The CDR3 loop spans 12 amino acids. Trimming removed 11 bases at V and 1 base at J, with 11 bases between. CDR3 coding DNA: TGTGCCTCCTCTGAGATCCAAGAGACCCAGTACTTC. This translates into CASSEIQETQYF.

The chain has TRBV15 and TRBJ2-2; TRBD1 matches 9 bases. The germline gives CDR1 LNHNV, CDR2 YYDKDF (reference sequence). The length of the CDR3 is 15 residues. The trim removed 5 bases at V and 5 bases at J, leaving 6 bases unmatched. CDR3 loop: CATSYGTGKTGELFF. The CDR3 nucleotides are TGTGCCACCAGCTACGGGACAGGGAAAACCGGGGAGCTGTTTTTT.

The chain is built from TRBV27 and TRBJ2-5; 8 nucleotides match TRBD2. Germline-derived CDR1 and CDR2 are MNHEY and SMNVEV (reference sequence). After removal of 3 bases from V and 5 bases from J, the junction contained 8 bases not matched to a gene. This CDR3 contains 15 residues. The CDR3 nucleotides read TGTGCCAGCAGTTTGTGGAGCGGGAGTCGGGAGACCCAGTACTTC. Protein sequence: CASSLWSGSRETQYF.

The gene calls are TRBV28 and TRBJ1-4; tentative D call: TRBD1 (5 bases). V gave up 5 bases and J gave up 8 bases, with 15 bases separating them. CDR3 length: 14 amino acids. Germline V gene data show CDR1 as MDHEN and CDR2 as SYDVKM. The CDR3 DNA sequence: TGTGCCAGCAGTCATCCCCAGGGAGGGGAAAAACTGTTTTTT. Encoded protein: CASSHPQGGEKLFF.

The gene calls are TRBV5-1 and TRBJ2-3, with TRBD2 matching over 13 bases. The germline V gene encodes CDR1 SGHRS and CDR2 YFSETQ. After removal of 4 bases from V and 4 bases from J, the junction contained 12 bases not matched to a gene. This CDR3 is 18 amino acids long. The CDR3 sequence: CASSPNRTSGSFSDTQYF. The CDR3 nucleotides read TGCGCCAGCAGCCCGAATAGGACTAGCGGGAGTTTTTCAGATACGCAGTATTTT.